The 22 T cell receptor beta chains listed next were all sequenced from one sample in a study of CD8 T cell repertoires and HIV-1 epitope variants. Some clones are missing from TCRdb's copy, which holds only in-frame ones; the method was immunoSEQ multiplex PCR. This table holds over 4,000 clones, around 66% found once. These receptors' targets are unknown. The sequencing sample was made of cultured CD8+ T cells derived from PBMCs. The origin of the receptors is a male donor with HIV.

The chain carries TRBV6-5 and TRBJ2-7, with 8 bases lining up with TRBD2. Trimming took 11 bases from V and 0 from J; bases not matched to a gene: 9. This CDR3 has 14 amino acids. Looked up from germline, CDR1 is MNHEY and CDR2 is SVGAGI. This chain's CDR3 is CAVNSGVSSYEQYF. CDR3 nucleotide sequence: TGTGCCGTCAATAGCGGGGTCAGCTCCTACGAGCAGTACTTC.

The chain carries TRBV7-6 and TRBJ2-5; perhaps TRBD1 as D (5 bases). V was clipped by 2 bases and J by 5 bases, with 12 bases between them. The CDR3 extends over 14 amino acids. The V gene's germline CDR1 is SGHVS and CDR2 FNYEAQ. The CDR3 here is CASSLTGGRETQYF. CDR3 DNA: TGTGCCAGCAGCTTAACAGGTGGTAGGGAGACCCAGTACTTC.

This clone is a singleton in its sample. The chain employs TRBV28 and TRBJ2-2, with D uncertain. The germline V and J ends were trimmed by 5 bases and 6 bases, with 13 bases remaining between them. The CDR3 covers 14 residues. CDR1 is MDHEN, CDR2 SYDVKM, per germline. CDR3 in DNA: TGTGCCAGCAGTCCCCCCCTCGGGCCCGGGGAGCTGTTTTTT. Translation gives CASSPPLGPGELFF.

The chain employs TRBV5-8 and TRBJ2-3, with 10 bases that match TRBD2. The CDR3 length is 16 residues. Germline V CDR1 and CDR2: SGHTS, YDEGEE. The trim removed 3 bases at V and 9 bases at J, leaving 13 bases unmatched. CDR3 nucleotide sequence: TGTGCCAGCAGCTCCCGGAGGCTTCTAGCGGGAGACACGCAGTATTTT. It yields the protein CASSSRRLLAGDTQYF.

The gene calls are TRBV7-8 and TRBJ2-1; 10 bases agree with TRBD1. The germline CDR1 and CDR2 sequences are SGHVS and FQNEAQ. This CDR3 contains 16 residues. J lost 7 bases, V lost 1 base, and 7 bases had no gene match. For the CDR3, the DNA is TGTGCCAGCAGCTTAGTTCACGGGACAGGGGATAATGAGCAGTTCTTC. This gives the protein CASSLVHGTGDNEQFF.

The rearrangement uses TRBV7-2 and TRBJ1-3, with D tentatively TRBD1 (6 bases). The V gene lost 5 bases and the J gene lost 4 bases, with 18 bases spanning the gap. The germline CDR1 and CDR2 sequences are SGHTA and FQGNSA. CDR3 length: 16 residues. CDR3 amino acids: CASSPPSAGTGNTIYF. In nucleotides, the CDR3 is TGTGCCAGCAGCCCCCCCTCGGCCGGGACAGGAAACACCATATATTTT.

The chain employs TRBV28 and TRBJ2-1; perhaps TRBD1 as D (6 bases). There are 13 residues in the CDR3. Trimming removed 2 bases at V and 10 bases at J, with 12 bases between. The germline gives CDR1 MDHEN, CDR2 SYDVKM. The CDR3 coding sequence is TGTGCCAGCAGTTTACACAGGGTTGGGGAGCAGTTCTTC. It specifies CASSLHRVGEQFF.

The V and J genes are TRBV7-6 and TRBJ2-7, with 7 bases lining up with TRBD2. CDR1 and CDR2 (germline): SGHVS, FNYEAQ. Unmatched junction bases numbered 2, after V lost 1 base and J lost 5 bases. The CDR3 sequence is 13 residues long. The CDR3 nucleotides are TGTGCCAGCAGCTTAGGGGGGGGTGACGAGCAGTACTTC. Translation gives CASSLGGGDEQYF.

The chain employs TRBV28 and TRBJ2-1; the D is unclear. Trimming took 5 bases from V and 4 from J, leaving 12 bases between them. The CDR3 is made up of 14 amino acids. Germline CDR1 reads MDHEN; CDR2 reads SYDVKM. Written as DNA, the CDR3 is TGTGCCAGCAGTCGACCAACTATGTACAATGAGCAGTTCTTC. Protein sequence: CASSRPTMYNEQFF. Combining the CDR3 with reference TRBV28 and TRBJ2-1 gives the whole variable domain DVKVTQSSRYLVKRTGEKVFLECVQDMDHENMFWYRQDPGLGLRLIYFSYDVKMKEKGDIPEGYSVSREKKERFSLILESASTNQTSMYLCASSRPTMYNEQFFGPGTRLTVL.

DNA of the CDR3: TGCGCCAGCAGCCAAGACCATTGGGGGGCTAGCACAGATACGCAGTATTTT. This encodes CASSQDHWGASTDTQYF. The rearrangement links TRBV4-3 to TRBJ2-3; possibly TRBD1 or TRBD2 for D (6 bases each). The ends were cut back, 0 bases at V and 0 bases at J, with 13 bases in the middle. This CDR3 has 17 residues. CDR1 LGHNA and CDR2 YSLEER come from the germline V gene.

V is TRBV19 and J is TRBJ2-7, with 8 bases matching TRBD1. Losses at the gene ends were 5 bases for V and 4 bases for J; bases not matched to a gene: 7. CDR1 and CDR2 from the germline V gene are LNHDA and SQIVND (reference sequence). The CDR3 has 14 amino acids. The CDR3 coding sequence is TGTGCCAGTAGTTCCCGGGACAGGCAGTACGAGCAGTACTTC. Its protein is CASSSRDRQYEQYF.

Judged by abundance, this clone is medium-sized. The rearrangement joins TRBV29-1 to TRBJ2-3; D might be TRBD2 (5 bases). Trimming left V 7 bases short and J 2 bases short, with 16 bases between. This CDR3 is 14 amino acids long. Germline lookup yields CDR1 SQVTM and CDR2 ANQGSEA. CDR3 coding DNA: TGCAGCGCGGCGGGCACCGAGTCCACAGATACGCAGTATTTT. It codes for CSAAGTESTDTQYF.

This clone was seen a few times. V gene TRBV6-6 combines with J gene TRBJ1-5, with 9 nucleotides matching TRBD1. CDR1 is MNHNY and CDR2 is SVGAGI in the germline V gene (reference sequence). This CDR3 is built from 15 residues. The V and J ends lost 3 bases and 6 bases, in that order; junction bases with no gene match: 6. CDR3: CASSYQTGGTQPQHF. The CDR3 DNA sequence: TGTGCCAGCAGTTATCAGACAGGGGGAACTCAGCCCCAGCATTTT.

CDR3 residues: CAWGGQTNEKLFF. CDR3 nucleotides: TGTGCCTGGGGGGGGCAGACCAATGAAAAACTGTTTTTT. The V and J genes are TRBV2 and TRBJ1-4; D is perhaps TRBD1 (6 bases). The CDR3 loop spans 13 amino acids. V lost 11 bases and J lost 5, with 15 bases in between. Germline CDR1 SNHLY, CDR2 FYNNEI. Filled out from reference TRBV2 and TRBJ1-4, the complete variable domain reads EPEVTQTPSHQVTQMGQEVILRCVPISNHLYFYWYRQILGQKVEFLVSFYNNEISEKSEIFDDQFSVERPDGSNFTLKIRSTKLEDSAMYFCAWGGQTNEKLFFGSGTQLSVL.

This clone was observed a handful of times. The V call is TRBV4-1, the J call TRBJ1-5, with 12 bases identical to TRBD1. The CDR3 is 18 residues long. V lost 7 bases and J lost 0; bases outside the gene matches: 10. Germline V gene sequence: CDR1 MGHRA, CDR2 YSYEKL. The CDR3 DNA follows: TGCGCCAGCACCCCAGGGGGACAGGGGGCGCTTAGCAATCAGCCCCAGCATTTT. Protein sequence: CASTPGGQGALSNQPQHF.

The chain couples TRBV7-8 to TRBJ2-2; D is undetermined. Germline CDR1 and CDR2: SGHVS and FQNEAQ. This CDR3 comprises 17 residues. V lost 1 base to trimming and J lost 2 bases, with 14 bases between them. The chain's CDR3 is CASSLEGEAVNTGELFF. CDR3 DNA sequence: TGTGCCAGCAGCTTAGAGGGCGAGGCCGTCAACACCGGGGAGCTGTTTTTT.

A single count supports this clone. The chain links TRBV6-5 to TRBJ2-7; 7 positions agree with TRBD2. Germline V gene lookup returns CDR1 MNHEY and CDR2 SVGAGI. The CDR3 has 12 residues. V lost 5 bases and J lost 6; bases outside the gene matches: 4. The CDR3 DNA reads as TGTGCCAGCAGTGCGGGGACTATCGAGCAGTACTTC. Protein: CASSAGTIEQYF.

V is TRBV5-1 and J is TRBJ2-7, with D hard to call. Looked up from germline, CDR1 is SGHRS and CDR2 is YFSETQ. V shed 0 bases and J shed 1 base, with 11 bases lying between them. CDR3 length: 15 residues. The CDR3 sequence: CASSLDRTQSYEQYF. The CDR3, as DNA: TGCGCCAGCAGCTTGGACAGAACCCAATCCTACGAGCAGTACTTC.

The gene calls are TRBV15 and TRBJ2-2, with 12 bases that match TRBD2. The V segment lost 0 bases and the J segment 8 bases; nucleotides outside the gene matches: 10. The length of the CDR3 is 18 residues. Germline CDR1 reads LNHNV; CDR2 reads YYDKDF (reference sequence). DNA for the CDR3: TGTGCCACCAGCAGAGATAAATTCATTGGGACTAGCGGGGGGGAGCTGTTTTTT. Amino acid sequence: CATSRDKFIGTSGGELFF.

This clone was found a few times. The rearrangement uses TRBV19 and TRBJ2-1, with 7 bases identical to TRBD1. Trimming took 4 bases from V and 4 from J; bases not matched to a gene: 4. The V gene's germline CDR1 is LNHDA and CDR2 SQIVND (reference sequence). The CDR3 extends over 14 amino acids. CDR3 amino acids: CASSRGQLYNEQFF. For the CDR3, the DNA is TGTGCCAGTAGTAGGGGACAGCTATACAATGAGCAGTTCTTC.

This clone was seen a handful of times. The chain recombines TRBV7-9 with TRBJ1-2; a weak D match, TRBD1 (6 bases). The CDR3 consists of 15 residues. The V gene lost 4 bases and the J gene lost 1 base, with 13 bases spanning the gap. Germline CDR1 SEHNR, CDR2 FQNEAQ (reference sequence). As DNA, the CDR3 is TGTGCCAGCAGCTCAGGGGTTGGGGATAACTATGGCTACACCTTC. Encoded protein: CASSSGVGDNYGYTF.

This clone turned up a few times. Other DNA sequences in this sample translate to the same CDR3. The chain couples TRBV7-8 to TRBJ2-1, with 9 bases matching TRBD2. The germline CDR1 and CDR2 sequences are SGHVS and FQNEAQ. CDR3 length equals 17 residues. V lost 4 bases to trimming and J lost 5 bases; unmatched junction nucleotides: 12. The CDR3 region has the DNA TGTGCCAGCAGCTCTAGCTTCTGGACTAGCGTAAACAATGAGCAGTTCTTC. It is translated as CASSSSFWTSVNNEQFF. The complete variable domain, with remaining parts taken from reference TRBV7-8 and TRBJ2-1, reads GAGVSQSPRYKVAKRGQDVALRCDPISGHVSLFWYQQALGQGPEFLTYFQNEAQLDKSGLPSDRFFAERPEGSVSTLKIQRTQQEDSAVYLCASSSSFWTSVNNEQFFGPGTRLTVL.